The 7 T cell receptor beta chains below all came from one sample that was sequenced in a study of T cell responses to AZD1222 COVID-19 vaccine (dated by TCRdb to the early 2020s). Library method: the immunoSEQ multiplex PCR assay. In TCRdb, the immuneACCESS table is reduced to in-frame sequences with V and J assigned. These tables do not hold every clone; where another copy was compared, an unresolved V gene accounts for under half, and the others remain unexplained. In all, the sample holds approximately 130,000 clones, and 88% of those were seen once. Together, the top ten hold over 5% of the sample. Taken with the paper, the label for time point translates to: about 28 days (+/-7) after the second vaccine dose. The specimen was peripheral blood, collected 28 days after the second AZD1222 dose. These TCRs come from an adult who received the AZD1222 COVID-19 vaccine.

This clone was observed a handful of times. V and J are TRBV19 and TRBJ2-2, with D possibly being TRBD1 (7 bases). Germline values: CDR1 LNHDA, CDR2 SQIVND (reference sequence). CDR3 size: 17 residues. V was pared by 7 bases and J by 2 bases, with 20 bases between. CDR3 region: CASTSGGGTRNTGELFF. The CDR3 coding sequence is TGTGCCAGTACTTCAGGGGGAGGCACCCGAAACACCGGGGAGCTGTTTTTT.

The CDR3 bases are TGTGCCAGCAGTCCCTACGGGGATCAGCCCCAGCATTTT. Amino acid sequence: CASSPYGDQPQHF. The V and J genes are TRBV28 and TRBJ1-5; no firm D call. Germline V gene data show CDR1 as MDHEN and CDR2 as SYDVKM. The CDR3 extends over 13 amino acids. Trimming took off 5 bases at V and 5 bases at J, with 10 bases between the two ends.

The gene calls are TRBV2 and TRBJ2-2, with 7 bases that match TRBD1. CDR3 length: 15 amino acids. CDR1 is SNHLY and CDR2 is FYNNEI in the germline V gene. With 6 bases clipped from V and 3 bases from J, the junction kept 7 bases outside the gene matches. The CDR3, as DNA: TGTGCCAGCAGCTATCAGGGGGTCGACACCGGGGAGCTGTTTTTT. It encodes CASSYQGVDTGELFF.

With regard to this clone: One end of the junction varies from germline; a read error may be responsible. V usage is TRBV28 and J usage is TRBJ1-6; D remains unclear. Germline CDR1 reads MDHEN; CDR2 reads SYDVKM. This CDR3 has 12 residues. CDR3: CASSLLMGQPLF. The DNA for the CDR3 is TGTGCCAGCAGTTTATTGATGGGCCAGCCCCTATTT.

The chain employs TRBV13 and TRBJ2-7; no definite D call. Trimming removed 5 bases from V and 1 base from J, with 3 bases in between. This CDR3 has 11 residues. The germline V gene has CDR1 PRHDT and CDR2 FYEKMQ (reference sequence). DNA for the CDR3: TGTGCCAGCAGCGTATCCTACGAGCAGTACTTC. This codes for CASSVSYEQYF.

This chain uses TRBV18 with TRBJ2-7, with 7 nucleotides matching TRBD2. Germline CDR1 reads KGHSH; CDR2 reads LQKENI. The junction had 12 bases not matched to a gene; V was cut back by 3 bases and J by 4 bases. CDR3 length: 16 residues. CDR3 in DNA: TGTGCCAGCTCACCGTTGGACGGGACTACCTCTTACGAGCAGTACTTC. It specifies CASSPLDGTTSYEQYF.

The rearrangement uses TRBV5-4 and TRBJ2-3; D gene uncertain. Germline V lookup: CDR1 SGHNT, CDR2 YYREEE (reference sequence). CDR3 length equals 14 residues. The V gene lost 1 base and the J gene lost 2 bases, with 8 bases spanning the gap. The CDR3 DNA is TGTGCCAGCAGCTTGAGCGAGTACACAGATACGCAGTATTTT. Its translation: CASSLSEYTDTQYF.